The clone carrying this T cell receptor (beta chain) was counted a few times. The CDR3 extends over 12 amino acids. CDR1 and CDR2 (germline): SEHNR, FQNEAQ (reference sequence). V was shortened by 6 bases and J by 5 bases, with 8 bases between the two germline ends. The sample originates from a study of T cell changes during pregnancy in multiple sclerosis. Sequenced by immunoSEQ multiplex PCR; TCRdb stores in-frame clones only, minus some. The sample has tens of thousands of clones, less than 95% seen once. The chain recombines TRBV7-9 with TRBJ1-5; no clear D. This specimen was peripheral blood, taken in the third trimester of pregnancy. This receptor was identified in a female donor in good health, enrolled as a control in a pregnancy study. The CDR3 protein is CASSPSDQPQHF. Written as DNA, the CDR3 is TGTGCCAGCAGTCCCTCCGATCAGCCCCAGCATTTT.